The clone carrying this T cell receptor beta chain was seen ten or more times. The data stem from a study of T cells in Graves' hyperthyroidism and ophthalmopathy. Amplification yielded TCR beta CDR3 regions, with RNA transcripts as the source. First-round RT-PCR of the TCR CDR3 relied on the HTBI primer set. TCRdb fed the multiplex PCR reads into MiXCR, producing one record per CDR3 protein. The sample lists about 360,000 distinct CDR3 sequences; approximately 19% were seen once. Material: blood. The receptor's source is a woman aged 18-29 years with Graves' hyperthyroidism.

The CDR3, as DNA: TGTGCCAGCAGTGCATCATACAGGGGGCGCGACGAGCAGTACTTC. Its translation: CASSASYRGRDEQYF. The chain links TRBV27 to TRBJ2-7; 9 bases fit TRBD1. Germline lookup yields CDR1 MNHEY and CDR2 SMNVEV (reference sequence). This CDR3 is 15 amino acids long. The J segment lost 5 bases and the V segment lost 5 bases, leaving 10 bases of the junction unmatched.